The rows below give T cell receptor beta chains drawn from one sample of a study of T cells after yellow fever vaccination. TCRdb reprocessed the 5' RACE reads via MiXCR and lists one record per CDR3 protein. The data hold 55,000 or so distinct CDR3 sequences, with around 6.7% observed a single time. Material: CD8+ T cells not binding an NS4B(214-222) dextramer, sorted from PBMCs, obtained about 41 days after the first yellow fever vaccination. The receptors originated from a man aged 18 to 30 who received the YFV17D yellow fever vaccine. Each CDR3 is given with its conserved first and last residue. D genes are given only for firm matches. Clone size, where shown, is once, few, many, or a class for clones that have expanded.

TRBV11-2	TRBD2	.	13	TRBJ2-5	CASSGLAGPTQYF	TGTGCCAGCAGCGGACTAGCGGGACCGACCCAGTACTTC
TRBV5-1	TRBD1	.	14	TRBJ1-4	CASSQGDTNEKLFF	TGCGCCAGCAGCCAGGGGGATACTAATGAAAAACTGTTTTTT
TRBV19	.	few	15	TRBJ2-7	CASSPDTGAEYEQYF	TGTGCCAGTAGTCCCGATACGGGGGCGGAGTACGAGCAGTACTTC
TRBV7-9	TRBD1	few	14	TRBJ1-5	CASSQGTGAQPQHF	TGTGCCAGCAGCCAAGGGACAGGGGCTCAGCCCCAGCATTTT
TRBV4-3	TRBD2	many	16	TRBJ2-2	CASSQNIAGTDGELFF	TGCGCCAGCAGCCAGAATATAGCGGGAACCGACGGGGAGCTGTTTTTT
TRBV5-4	.	few	13	TRBJ2-4	CASSFGTKNIQYF	TGTGCCAGCAGCTTTGGGACCAAAAACATTCAGTACTTC
TRBV15	.	many	17	TRBJ2-5	CATSRDPSTDPGETQYF	TGTGCCACCAGCAGAGATCCGTCAACCGACCCAGGAGAGACCCAGTACTTC
TRBV12-3/TRBV12-4	TRBD2	.	19	TRBJ2-3	CASSHGFRGGWDSTDTQYF	TGTGCCAGCAGCCACGGTTTTCGCGGGGGGTGGGATAGCACAGATACGCAGTATTTT
TRBV10-3	TRBD1	many	15	TRBJ2-7	CAISPGTGRSYEQYF	TGTGCCATCAGCCCCGGGACAGGCCGCTCCTACGAGCAGTACTTC
TRBV20-1	.	.	17	TRBJ2-1	CSASLLSLGTTYNEQFF	TGCAGTGCTAGTCTACTTTCCTTAGGGACCACCTACAATGAGCAGTTCTTC
TRBV20-1	.	many	14	TRBJ2-7	CSARDGGRTYEQYF	TGCAGTGCTAGAGATGGGGGACGGACCTACGAGCAGTACTTC
TRBV7-6	TRBD1	.	14	TRBJ1-2	CASSSGQGAYGYTF	TGTGCCAGCAGCTCCGGACAGGGGGCCTATGGCTACACCTTC
TRBV29-1	.	few	13	TRBJ1-2	CSVDREVNYGYTF	TGCAGCGTTGACAGGGAGGTCAACTATGGCTACACCTTC
TRBV7-9	.	few	11	TRBJ2-1	CASSLAEEQFF	TGTGCCAGCAGCTTAGCGGAGGAGCAGTTCTTC
TRBV6-4	TRBD2	.	19	TRBJ2-3	CASLERVAGSGGGEDTQYF	TGTGCCAGCCTTGAGAGAGTAGCTGGGAGCGGGGGCGGGGAAGATACGCAGTATTTT
TRBV7-9	.	many	16	TRBJ2-1	CASSPKRAGAYNEQFF	TGTGCCAGCAGCCCTAAACGGGCAGGGGCCTACAATGAGCAGTTCTTC
TRBV19	.	many	16	TRBJ2-2	CASSIDPPVARGELFF	TGTGCCAGTAGTATAGATCCTCCAGTAGCTCGCGGGGAGCTGTTTTTT
TRBV4-3	TRBD2	few	16	TRBJ2-1	CASSQPRGGRNNEQFF	TGCGCCAGCAGCCAACCTCGGGGGGGCCGGAACAATGAGCAGTTCTTC
TRBV7-9	.	.	16	TRBJ2-2	CASSRAGTLFTGELFF	TGTGCCAGCAGCCGGGCAGGTACACTCTTCACCGGGGAGCTGTTTTTT
TRBV2	TRBD1	.	13	TRBJ2-7	CARDRESSYEQYF	TGTGCCAGAGACAGGGAAAGCTCCTACGAGCAGTACTTC
TRBV10-2	.	many	14	TRBJ2-3	CASSNQGGTDTQYF	TGCGCCAGCAGTAATCAGGGGGGTACAGATACGCAGTATTTT
TRBV20-1	.	few	14	TRBJ1-2	CSAMTAEDLDGYTF	TGCAGTGCTATGACCGCGGAGGATCTTGATGGCTACACCTTC
TRBV6-5	.	many	14	TRBJ2-7	CASSSTDTPSEQYF	TGTGCCAGCAGTTCCACAGACACTCCCAGCGAGCAGTACTTC
TRBV12-3/TRBV12-4	.	many	12	TRBJ2-1	CASTLSYNEQFF	TGTGCCAGCACCCTCTCCTACAATGAGCAGTTCTTC
TRBV12-3/TRBV12-4	.	many	12	TRBJ1-1	CASSLGNTEAFF	TGTGCCAGCAGTTTAGGGAACACTGAAGCTTTCTTT
TRBV7-9	.	.	12	TRBJ1-1	CASRKGNTEAFF	TGTGCCAGCAGAAAGGGGAACACTGAAGCTTTCTTT
TRBV10-2	.	many	12	TRBJ2-2	CASSEFAWELFF	TGCGCCAGCAGTGAGTTCGCGTGGGAGCTGTTTTTT
TRBV7-6	.	.	16	TRBJ1-1	CASSLFGRGMNTEAFF	TGTGCCAGCAGCTTATTTGGGAGGGGGATGAACACTGAAGCTTTCTTT
TRBV4-3	.	many	14	TRBJ2-2	CASSQDLNTGELFF	TGCGCCAGCAGCCAAGATCTGAACACCGGGGAGCTGTTTTTT
TRBV14	.	many	16	TRBJ2-7	CASSQGARTGLYEQYF	TGTGCCAGCAGCCAAGGGGCCCGGACGGGCCTCTACGAGCAGTACTTC
TRBV7-6	TRBD1	many	14	TRBJ1-2	CASSSGQGNYGYTF	TGTGCCAGCAGCTCGGGACAGGGGAACTATGGCTACACCTTC
TRBV11-3	TRBD2	many	14	TRBJ2-3	CASSPSGGTDTQYF	TGTGCCAGCAGTCCTAGCGGGGGCACAGATACGCAGTATTTT
TRBV4-1	.	.	14	TRBJ2-7	CASSQDLTGYEQYF	TGCGCCAGCAGCCAAGATCTTACGGGGTACGAGCAGTACTTC
TRBV29-1	TRBD1	many	15	TRBJ1-4	CSVEDRQGGAEKLFF	TGCAGCGTTGAAGATCGACAGGGGGGCGCTGAAAAACTGTTTTTT
TRBV12-3/TRBV12-4	.	many	15	TRBJ1-1	CASSFLPGTGTEAFF	TGTGCCAGCAGTTTTCTACCGGGCACGGGCACTGAAGCTTTCTTT
TRBV7-3	TRBD2	many	15	TRBJ2-1	CASSLSGGDGNEQFF	TGTGCCAGCAGCTTAAGCGGGGGGGACGGCAATGAGCAGTTCTTC
TRBV5-1	.	.	13	TRBJ2-7	CASSLERGNEQYF	TGCGCCAGCAGCTTAGAAAGGGGCAACGAGCAGTACTTC
TRBV20-1	.	.	15	TRBJ2-1	CSARPGFIPYNEQFF	TGCAGTGCTAGGCCGGGGTTCATCCCCTACAATGAGCAGTTCTTC
TRBV12-3/TRBV12-4	TRBD1	.	18	TRBJ2-3	CASSYAGTGLSRTDTQYF	TGTGCCAGCAGTTATGCCGGGACAGGGCTTTCTCGCACAGATACGCAGTATTTT
TRBV28	TRBD2	many	16	TRBJ2-7	CASSSRTSGGYWEQYF	TGTGCCAGCAGTTCGCGGACTAGCGGGGGTTATTGGGAGCAGTACTTC
TRBV7-6	.	.	14	TRBJ2-3	CASSLRGEADTQYF	TGTGCCAGCAGCTTAAGGGGGGAGGCAGATACGCAGTATTTT
TRBV6-1	.	many	12	TRBJ2-1	CASSRGLNEQFF	TGTGCCAGCTCTCGGGGGTTGAATGAGCAGTTCTTC
TRBV6-5	.	few	16	TRBJ2-7	CASSYFTRQRVYEQYF	TGTGCCAGCAGTTACTTCACTAGACAGAGGGTCTACGAGCAGTACTTC
TRBV4-1	TRBD1	many	17	TRBJ2-1	CASSRSAGQGAYNEQFF	TGCGCCAGCAGCCGGAGCGCCGGACAGGGTGCTTACAATGAGCAGTTCTTC
TRBV11-1	TRBD2	.	19	TRBJ2-1	CASSTPRVGTSGVRFEQFF	TGTGCCAGCAGCACACCTCGTGTTGGGACTAGCGGGGTTAGGTTTGAGCAGTTCTTC
TRBV10-2	.	many	15	TRBJ2-5	CASSDGSRGQETQYF	TGCGCCAGCAGTGACGGGTCCCGGGGCCAAGAGACCCAGTACTTC
TRBV5-1	.	.	12	TRBJ2-7	CASSLTVYEQYF	TGCGCCAGCAGCTTGACAGTCTACGAGCAGTACTTC
TRBV28	TRBD1	few	15	TRBJ2-3	CASSLTGDGLDTQYF	TGTGCCAGCAGCCTGACAGGGGACGGGTTAGATACGCAGTATTTT
TRBV5-6	.	.	12	TRBJ2-3	CASSLVADTQYF	TGTGCCAGCAGCTTGGTGGCAGATACGCAGTATTTT